These T cell receptor beta chains were read from a single sample in a study of response to subunit inactivated influenza vaccine. MiXCR, applied by TCRdb to the RT-PCR reads, yields one record per CDR3 protein. Here the sample spans about 830,000 distinct CDR3 sequences, 15% to 20% being singletons. The specimen was PBMCs from blood, collected 5 days after vaccination. Receptors were obtained from a man aged 45-65 years who received an inactivated influenza vaccine. The CDR3 runs from the conserved cysteine through the conserved F or W. A D gene is named only where the DNA matches it firmly. Only some rows state a clone size, as once, few, many or a class for expanded clones.

TRBJ1-5 | few | TRBV7-2 | TRBD1 | CASSFDRGPQQPQHF | TGTGCCAGCAGCTTTGACAGGGGACCACAACAGCCCCAGCATTTT
TRBJ1-1 | . | TRBV7-9 | TRBD1 | CASSPPTGLNTEAFF | TGTGCCAGCAGCCCCCCGACAGGGTTGAACACTGAAGCTTTCTTT
TRBJ2-7 | few | TRBV20-1 | . | CSARKTGTHEQYF | TGCAGTGCAAGAAAGACAGGTACCCACGAGCAGTACTTC
TRBJ2-1 | few | TRBV20-1 | . | CSAITGSDFYNEQFF | TGCAGTGCTATAACAGGGAGTGACTTCTACAATGAGCAGTTCTTC
TRBJ2-3 | once | TRBV7-2 | TRBD2 | CASSLVRGGGMADTQYF | TGTGCCAGCAGCTTAGTACGTGGCGGGGGGATGGCAGATACGCAGTATTTT
TRBJ1-1 | . | TRBV7-9 | . | CASSLLGLMNTEAFF | TGTGCCAGCAGCTTATTGGGTCTCATGAACACTGAAGCTTTCTTT
TRBJ2-1 | few | TRBV12-3/TRBV12-4 | . | CATRPTGSSYNEQFF | TGTGCCACCCGACCGACAGGTAGCTCCTACAATGAGCAGTTCTTC
TRBJ2-1 | few | TRBV4-3 | . | CASSPWLGANEQFF | TGCGCCAGCAGCCCCTGGCTCGGGGCCAATGAGCAGTTCTTC
TRBJ2-2 | . | TRBV29-1 | . | CSVFPRETGNTGELFF | TGCAGCGTTTTCCCCCGGGAAACCGGGAACACCGGGGAGCTGTTTTTT
TRBJ2-2 | few | TRBV12-3/TRBV12-4 | . | CASSFQGGELFF | TGTGCCAGCAGCTTCCAAGGCGGGGAGCTGTTTTTT
TRBJ2-3 | many | TRBV24-1 | . | CATSDPGTTDTQYF | TGTGCCACCAGTGACCCGGGAACCACAGATACGCAGTATTTT
TRBJ2-1 | . | TRBV2 | . | CASSERAPYNEQFF | TGTGCCAGCAGTGAGCGGGCCCCCTACAATGAGCAGTTCTTC
TRBJ2-7 | . | TRBV29-1 | . | CSVGAAYEQYF | TGCAGCGTTGGCGCCGCCTACGAGCAGTACTTC
TRBJ1-6 | . | TRBV12-3/TRBV12-4 | TRBD1 | CASRGTGRNSPLHF | TGTGCCAGCAGGGGGACAGGAAGAAATTCACCCCTCCACTTT
TRBJ2-1 | . | TRBV6-2/TRBV6-3 | . | CASSRGGFPEQFF | TGTGCCAGCAGTCGCGGTGGGTTCCCTGAGCAGTTCTTC
TRBJ2-7 | many | TRBV12-3/TRBV12-4 | . | CASSPRTALHSYEQYF | TGTGCCAGCAGTCCCCGGACAGCTCTCCACTCCTACGAGCAGTACTTC
TRBJ2-2 | . | TRBV4-3 | . | CASSQDTVPTRNTGELFF | TGCGCCAGCAGCCAAGATACAGTTCCGACAAGAAACACCGGGGAGCTGTTTTTT
TRBJ2-5 | . | TRBV7-9 | . | CASSLGGLRETQYF | TGTGCCAGCAGCTTAGGCGGCTTGAGAGAGACCCAGTACTTC
TRBJ1-5 | . | TRBV6-2/TRBV6-3 | TRBD1 | CASSYDRVYQPQHF | TGTGCCAGCAGTTACGACAGGGTTTATCAGCCCCAGCATTTT
TRBJ2-5 | . | TRBV6-5 | . | CASSYSDSGTQETQYF | TGTGCCAGCAGTTACTCGGATAGTGGGACCCAAGAGACCCAGTACTTC
TRBJ2-2 | few | TRBV12-5 | TRBD1 | CASGRTGDNTGELFF | TGTGCTAGTGGACGGACAGGGGATAACACCGGGGAGCTGTTTTTT
TRBJ2-1 | few | TRBV15 | . | CATSRDSGAEQFF | TGTGCCACCAGCAGAGATTCAGGGGCTGAGCAGTTCTTC
TRBJ1-1 | few | TRBV20-1 | . | CSPGRMGFF | TGCAGCCCCGGGCGGATGGGTTTCTTT
TRBJ1-2 | many | TRBV4-1 | . | CASSQEPRGVLYGYTF | TGCGCCAGCAGCCAAGAGCCCAGAGGTGTACTCTATGGCTACACCTTC